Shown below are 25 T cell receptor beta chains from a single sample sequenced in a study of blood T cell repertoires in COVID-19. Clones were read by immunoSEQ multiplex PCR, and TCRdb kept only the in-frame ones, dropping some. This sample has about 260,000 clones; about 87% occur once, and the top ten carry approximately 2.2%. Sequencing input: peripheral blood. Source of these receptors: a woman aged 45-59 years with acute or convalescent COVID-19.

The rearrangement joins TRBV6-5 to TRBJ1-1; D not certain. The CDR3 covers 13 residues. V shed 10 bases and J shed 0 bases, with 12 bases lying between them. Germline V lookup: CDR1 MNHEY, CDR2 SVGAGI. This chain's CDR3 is CATIGGVNTEAFF. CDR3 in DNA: TGTGCCACCATAGGAGGAGTGAACACTGAAGCTTTCTTT.

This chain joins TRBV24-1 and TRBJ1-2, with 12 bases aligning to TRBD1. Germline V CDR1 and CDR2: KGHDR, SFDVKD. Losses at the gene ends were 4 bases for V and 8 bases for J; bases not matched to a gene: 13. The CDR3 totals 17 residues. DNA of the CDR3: TGTGCCACCAGTGACCCGACCGGGACAGGGGGCGCTTGGGGCTACACCTTC. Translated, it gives CATSDPTGTGGAWGYTF.

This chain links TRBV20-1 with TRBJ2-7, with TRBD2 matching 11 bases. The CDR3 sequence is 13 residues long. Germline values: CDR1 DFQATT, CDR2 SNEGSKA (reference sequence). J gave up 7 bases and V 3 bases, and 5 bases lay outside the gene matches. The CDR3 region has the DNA TGCAGTGCTAGTCTGGCTAGCGGGAGGGAGCAGTACTTC. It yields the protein CSASLASGREQYF.

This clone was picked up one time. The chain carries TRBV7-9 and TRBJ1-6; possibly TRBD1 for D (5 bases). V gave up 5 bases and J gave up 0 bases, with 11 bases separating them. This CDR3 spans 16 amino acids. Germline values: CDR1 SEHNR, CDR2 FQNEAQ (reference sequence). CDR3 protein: CASSPRGTSYNSPLHF. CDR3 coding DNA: TGTGCCAGCAGCCCGCGGGGGACCTCCTATAATTCACCCCTCCACTTT.

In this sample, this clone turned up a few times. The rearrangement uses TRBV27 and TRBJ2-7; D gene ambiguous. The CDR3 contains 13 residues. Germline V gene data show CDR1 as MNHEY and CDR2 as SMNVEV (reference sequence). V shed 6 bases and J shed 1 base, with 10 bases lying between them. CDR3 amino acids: CASRRWSSYEQYF. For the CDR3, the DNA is TGTGCCAGCAGGAGGTGGAGTTCCTACGAGCAGTACTTC.

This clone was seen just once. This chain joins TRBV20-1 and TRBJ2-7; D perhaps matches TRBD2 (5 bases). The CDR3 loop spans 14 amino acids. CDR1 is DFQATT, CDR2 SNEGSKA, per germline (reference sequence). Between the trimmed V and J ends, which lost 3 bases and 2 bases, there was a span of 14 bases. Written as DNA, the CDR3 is TGCAGTGCTAGTGGCGTATCCGGGACCTACGAGCAGTACTTC. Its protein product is CSASGVSGTYEQYF.

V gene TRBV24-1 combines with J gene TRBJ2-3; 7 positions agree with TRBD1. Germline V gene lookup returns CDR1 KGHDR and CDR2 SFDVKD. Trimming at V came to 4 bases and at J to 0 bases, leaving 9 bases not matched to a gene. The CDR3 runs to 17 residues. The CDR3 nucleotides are TGTGCCACCAGTGACCCTCACAGGGGCCAAAGCACAGATACGCAGTATTTT. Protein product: CATSDPHRGQSTDTQYF.

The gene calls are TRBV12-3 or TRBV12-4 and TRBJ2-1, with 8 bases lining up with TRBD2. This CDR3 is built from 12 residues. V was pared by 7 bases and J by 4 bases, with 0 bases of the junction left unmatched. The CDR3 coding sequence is TGTGCCAGCAAGCGGGAGTACAATGAGCAGTTCTTC. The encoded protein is CASKREYNEQFF.

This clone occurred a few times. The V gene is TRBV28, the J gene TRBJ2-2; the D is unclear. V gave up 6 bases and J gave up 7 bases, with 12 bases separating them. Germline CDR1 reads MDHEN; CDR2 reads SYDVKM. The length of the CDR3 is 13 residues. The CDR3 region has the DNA TGTGCCAGCAGCCAATTTACCGGCGGGGAGCTGTTTTTT. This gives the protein CASSQFTGGELFF.

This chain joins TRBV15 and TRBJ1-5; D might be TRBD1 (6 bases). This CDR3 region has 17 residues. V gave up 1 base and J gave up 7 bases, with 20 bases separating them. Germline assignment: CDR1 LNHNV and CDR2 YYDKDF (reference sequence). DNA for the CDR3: TGTGCCACCAGCAGAGCCCCGAGGGGGTTCAATAAACAGCCCCAGCATTTT. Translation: CATSRAPRGFNKQPQHF.

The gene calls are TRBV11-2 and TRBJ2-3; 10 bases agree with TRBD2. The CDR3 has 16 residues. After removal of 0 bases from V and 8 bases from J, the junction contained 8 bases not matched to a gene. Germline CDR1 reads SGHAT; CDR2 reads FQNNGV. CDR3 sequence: CASSLDGAGGPGTQYF. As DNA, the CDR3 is TGTGCCAGCAGCTTAGACGGAGCGGGAGGGCCGGGTACGCAGTATTTT.

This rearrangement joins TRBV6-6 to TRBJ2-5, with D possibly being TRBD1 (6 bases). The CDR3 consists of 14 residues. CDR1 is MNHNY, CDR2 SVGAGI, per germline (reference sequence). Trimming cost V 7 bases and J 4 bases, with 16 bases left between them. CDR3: CASTDNRQVETQYF. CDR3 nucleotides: TGTGCCAGCACCGACAATCGACAGGTAGAGACCCAGTACTTC.

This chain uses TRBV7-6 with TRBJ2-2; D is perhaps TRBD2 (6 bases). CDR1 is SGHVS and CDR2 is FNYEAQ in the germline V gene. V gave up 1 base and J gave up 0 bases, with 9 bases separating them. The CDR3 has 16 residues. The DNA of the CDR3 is TGTGCCAGCAGCTTAGAAGGCGGGGCGAACACCGGGGAGCTGTTTTTT. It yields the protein CASSLEGGANTGELFF.

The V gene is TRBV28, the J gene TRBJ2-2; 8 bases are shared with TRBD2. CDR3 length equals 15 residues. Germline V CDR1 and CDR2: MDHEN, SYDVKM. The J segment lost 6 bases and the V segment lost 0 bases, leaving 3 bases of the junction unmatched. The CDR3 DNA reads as TGTGCCAGCAGTTTATGGGGACTAGGGGCCGGGGAGCTGTTTTTT. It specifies CASSLWGLGAGELFF.

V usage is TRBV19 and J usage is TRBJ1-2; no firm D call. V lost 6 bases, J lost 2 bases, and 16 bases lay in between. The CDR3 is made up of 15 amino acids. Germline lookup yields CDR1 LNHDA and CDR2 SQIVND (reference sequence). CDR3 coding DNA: TGTGCCAGTAGCCTGACCCGAGGGCGCAACTATGGCTACACCTTC. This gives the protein CASSLTRGRNYGYTF.

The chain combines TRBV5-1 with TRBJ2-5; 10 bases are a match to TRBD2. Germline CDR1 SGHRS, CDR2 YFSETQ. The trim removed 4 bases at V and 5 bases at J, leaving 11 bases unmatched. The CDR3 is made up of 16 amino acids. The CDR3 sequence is CASSPLLAGSGETQYF. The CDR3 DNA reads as TGCGCCAGCAGCCCTTTACTAGCGGGATCTGGGGAGACCCAGTACTTC.

The CDR3 DNA follows: TGTGCCAGCACGACGGAGAGCAATCAGCCCCAGCATTTT. As protein: CASTTESNQPQHF. The chain joins TRBV2 to TRBJ1-5; D is undetermined. V lost 7 bases, J lost 1 base, and 8 bases lay in between. The CDR3 runs 13 residues. Germline-derived CDR1 and CDR2 are SNHLY and FYNNEI. Full variable domain (remainder filled in from reference TRBV2 and TRBJ1-5): EPEVTQTPSHQVTQMGQEVILRCVPISNHLYFYWYRQILGQKVEFLVSFYNNEISEKSEIFDDQFSVERPDGSNFTLKIRSTKLEDSAMYFCASTTESNQPQHFGDGTRLSIL.

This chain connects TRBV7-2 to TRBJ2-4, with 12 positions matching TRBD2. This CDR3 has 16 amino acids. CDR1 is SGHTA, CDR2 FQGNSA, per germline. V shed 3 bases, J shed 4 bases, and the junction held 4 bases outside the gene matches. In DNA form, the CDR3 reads TGTGCCAGCAGCTTTGCTAGCGGGAGGGTTAAAAACATTCAGTACTTC. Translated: CASSFASGRVKNIQYF.

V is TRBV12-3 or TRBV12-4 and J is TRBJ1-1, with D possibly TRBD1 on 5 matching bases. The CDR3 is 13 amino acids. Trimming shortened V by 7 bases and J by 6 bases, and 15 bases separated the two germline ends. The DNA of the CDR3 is TGTGCCAGCACCCTAATGGAGGGGTCTGAAGCTTTCTTT. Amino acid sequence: CASTLMEGSEAFF.

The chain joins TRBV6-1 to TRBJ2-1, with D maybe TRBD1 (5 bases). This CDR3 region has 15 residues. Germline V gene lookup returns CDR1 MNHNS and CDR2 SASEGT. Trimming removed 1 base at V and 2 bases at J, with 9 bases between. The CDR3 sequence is CASSEEPGPYNEQFF. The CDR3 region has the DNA TGTGCCAGCAGTGAAGAACCAGGGCCCTACAATGAGCAGTTCTTC.

The CDR3 reads CASSKARCGELFF. DNA of the CDR3: TGTGCCAGCAGCAAAGCGCGCTGCGGGGAGCTGTTTTTT. The gene calls are TRBV21-1 and TRBJ2-2; the DNA was not compared with TRBD2, the D call given in the table. TRBV21-1 is a recognized pseudogene. This CDR3 spans 13 amino acids.

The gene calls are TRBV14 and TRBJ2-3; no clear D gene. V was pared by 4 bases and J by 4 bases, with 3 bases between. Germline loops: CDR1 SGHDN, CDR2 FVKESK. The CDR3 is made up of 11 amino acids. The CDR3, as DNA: TGTGCCAGCAGCCGAGCAGATACGCAGTATTTT. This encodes CASSRADTQYF.

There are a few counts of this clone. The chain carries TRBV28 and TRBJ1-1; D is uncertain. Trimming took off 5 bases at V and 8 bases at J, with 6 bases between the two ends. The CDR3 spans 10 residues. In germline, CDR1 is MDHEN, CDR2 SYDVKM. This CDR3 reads CASSAVEAFF. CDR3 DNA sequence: TGTGCCAGCAGTGCGGTAGAAGCTTTCTTT.

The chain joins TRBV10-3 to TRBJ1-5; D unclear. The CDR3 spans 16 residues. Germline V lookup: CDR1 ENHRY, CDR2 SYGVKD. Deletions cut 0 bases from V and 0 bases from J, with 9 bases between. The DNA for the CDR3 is TGTGCCATCAGTGAGTCCTCGGGGTTTAGCAATCAGCCCCAGCATTTT. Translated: CAISESSGFSNQPQHF.

CDR3 coding DNA: TGTGCCAGCAGTGACGACGGGAGGGCAGATACGCAGTATTTT. It encodes CASSDDGRADTQYF. The chain employs TRBV6-4 and TRBJ2-3; TRBD2 agrees at 8 bases. Germline V gives CDR1 MRHNA, CDR2 SNTAGT. The V segment lost 2 bases and the J segment 4 bases; nucleotides outside the gene matches: 2. The CDR3 loop spans 14 amino acids.